This entry features one T cell receptor (beta chain) sequence. Its antigen is unknown. The validation cohort, a group of 130 or so subjects, included the donors and was separate from the roughly 620-subject first cohort. These data come from a study of cytomegalovirus exposure and HLA in healthy donors. Overall study findings and caveats: Most TCRs appeared rarely, but some public TCRs recurred in many donors. The listing of some 170 TCR beta chains classed them as cytomegalovirus-associated. Confirmation was obtained in vitro that three CMV-associated chains are specific for CMV antigens.

Measured with immunoSEQ multiplex PCR; TCRdb has only the in-frame clones, and not every one. In the table there are about 120,000 clones, around 90% of which are singletons. Specimen: PBMCs. The source is a woman between 18 and 29 years old in good health and CMV-seronegative.

The CDR3 loop reads CSVSDRGGNEQFF. The CDR3 bases are TGCAGCGTTTCGGACAGGGGCGGCAATGAGCAGTTCTTC. The V and J genes are TRBV29-1 and TRBJ2-1; 9 positions match TRBD1. The germline CDR1 and CDR2 sequences are SQVTM and ANQGSEA. This CDR3 region has 13 residues. The junction had 5 bases not matched to a gene; V was cut back by 5 bases and J by 6 bases.